This entry lists 22 T cell receptor beta chains sequenced from one sample in a study of CD8 T cells in Susac syndrome. When the RNA was reverse transcribed, random hexamers were used with an input of about 0.5 to 1 ug. Using its own MiXCR run on the immunoSEQ multiplex PCR reads, TCRdb lists one record per CDR3 protein. Here the sample spans approximately 65,000 distinct CDR3 sequences, roughly 92% being singletons. Sequencing was performed on CD8+ T cells from PBMCs. Receptors were obtained from a human donor in good health.

V usage is TRBV19 and J usage is TRBJ2-1, with D possibly TRBD2 on 5 matching bases. The CDR3 has 17 amino acids. Trimming left V 2 bases short and J 0 bases short, with 14 bases between. CDR1 and CDR2 from the germline V gene are LNHDA and SQIVND (reference sequence). The CDR3 reads CASSISGAVGSYNEQFF. The CDR3 DNA reads as TGTGCCAGTAGTATAAGCGGAGCGGTGGGCTCCTACAATGAGCAGTTCTTC. The full variable domain, its missing parts supplied by reference TRBV19 and TRBJ2-1, is DGGITQSPKYLFRKEGQNVTLSCEQNLNHDAMYWYRQDPGQGLRLIYYSQIVNDFQKGDIAEGYSVSREKKESFPLTVTSAQKNPTAFYLCASSISGAVGSYNEQFFGPGTRLTVL.

This chain connects TRBV9 to TRBJ2-1, with 10 bases identical to TRBD2. CDR1 is SGDLS and CDR2 is YYNGEE in the germline V gene. V lost 3 bases to trimming and J lost 7 bases; unmatched junction nucleotides: 7. The CDR3 is made up of 15 amino acids. For the CDR3, the DNA is TGTGCCAGCAGCGGGCTAGCGGGGGCGTTGAATGAGCAGTTCTTC. Its protein product is CASSGLAGALNEQFF.

The chain uses TRBV6-1 and TRBJ1-5, with D possibly TRBD1 on 6 matching bases. The CDR3 length is 15 residues. Germline V lookup: CDR1 MNHNS, CDR2 SASEGT. The V end was cut by 7 bases, the J end by 3 bases, with 16 bases between. CDR3 nucleotides: TGTGCCAGCACCGAAAGGGGGGGCGTCAATCAGCCCCAGCATTTT. Protein product: CASTERGGVNQPQHF.

V usage is TRBV4-2 and J usage is TRBJ1-2, with D unresolved. CDR3 length: 13 amino acids. The germline V and J ends were trimmed by 3 bases and 5 bases, with 10 bases remaining between them. CDR1 and CDR2 from the germline V gene are LGHNA and YNFKEQ. CDR3 loop: CASSQSTGYGYTF. DNA of the CDR3: TGTGCCAGCAGCCAGAGCACGGGTTATGGCTACACCTTC.

V is TRBV7-9 and J is TRBJ2-7, with 10 bases fitting TRBD1. Germline V gene lookup returns CDR1 SEHNR and CDR2 FQNEAQ (reference sequence). The J segment lost 2 bases and the V segment lost 5 bases, leaving 6 bases of the junction unmatched. The CDR3 loop spans 15 amino acids. The CDR3: CASSPGQGGTYEQYF. The CDR3 nucleotides are TGTGCCAGCAGCCCAGGACAGGGGGGCACCTACGAGCAGTACTTC. Full variable domain (outside the CDR3, taken from reference TRBV7-9 and TRBJ2-7): DTGVSQNPRHKITKRGQNVTFRCDPISEHNRLYWYRQTLGQGPEFLTYFQNEAQLEKSRLLSDRFSAERPKGSFSTLEIQRTEQGDSAMYLCASSPGQGGTYEQYFGPGTRLTVT.

V is TRBV19 and J is TRBJ1-5, with D unresolved. From germline, CDR1 is LNHDA and CDR2 SQIVND (reference sequence). This CDR3 is 18 amino acids long. The V and J ends lost 4 bases and 3 bases respectively, with 22 bases between them. CDR3 sequence (DNA): TGTGCCAGTAGTACCCCACGCCCCACCCGATACGTCAATCAGCCCCAGCATTTT. Protein: CASSTPRPTRYVNQPQHF. The whole variable domain, filled in from reference TRBV19 and TRBJ1-5, reads DGGITQSPKYLFRKEGQNVTLSCEQNLNHDAMYWYRQDPGQGLRLIYYSQIVNDFQKGDIAEGYSVSREKKESFPLTVTSAQKNPTAFYLCASSTPRPTRYVNQPQHFGDGTRLSIL.

This sequence joins TRBV7-9 and TRBJ2-1, with a tentative D call TRBD1 (6 bases). Germline values: CDR1 SEHNR, CDR2 FQNEAQ (reference sequence). CDR3 length: 12 residues. V lost 6 bases to trimming and J lost 6 bases, with 9 bases between them. The CDR3 DNA sequence: TGTGCCAGCAGTTCAGGGGTCAATGAGCAGTTCTTC. Its translation: CASSSGVNEQFF. The full variable domain, its missing parts supplied by reference TRBV7-9 and TRBJ2-1, is DTGVSQNPRHKITKRGQNVTFRCDPISEHNRLYWYRQTLGQGPEFLTYFQNEAQLEKSRLLSDRFSAERPKGSFSTLEIQRTEQGDSAMYLCASSSGVNEQFFGPGTRLTVL.

The chain couples TRBV5-1 to TRBJ2-7; the D is unclear. CDR1 SGHRS and CDR2 YFSETQ come from the germline V gene. Trimming shortened V by 8 bases and J by 3 bases, and 18 bases separated the two germline ends. CDR3 size: 14 residues. The CDR3 loop reads CASSPHLGSYEQYF. The CDR3 coding sequence is TGCGCCAGTTCTCCACACCTGGGCAGCTACGAGCAGTACTTC.

V and J are TRBV12-3 or TRBV12-4 and TRBJ2-2, with a tentative D call TRBD2 (6 bases). There are 12 residues in the CDR3. V lost 11 bases and J lost 4, with 11 bases in between. The CDR3 is CASVGGTGELFF. CDR3 sequence (DNA): TGTGCCTCCGTCGGGGGCACCGGGGAGCTGTTTTTT.

This CDR3 reads CASSYSGTGGLDEQFF. CDR3 nucleotides: TGTGCCAGCTCCTATTCCGGGACAGGGGGCTTGGATGAGCAGTTCTTC. This chain joins TRBV13 and TRBJ2-1, with 12 bases matching TRBD1. V shed 8 bases, J shed 8 bases, and the junction held 13 bases outside the gene matches. Germline CDR1 PRHDT, CDR2 FYEKMQ (reference sequence). This CDR3 is built from 16 residues.

The rearrangement joins TRBV12-3 or TRBV12-4 to TRBJ2-5; 9 nucleotides agree with TRBD2. The CDR3 runs 17 residues. V dropped 5 bases and J dropped 3; count of bases not matched to a gene: 13. The CDR3 bases are TGTGCCAGCAGTACTCCCCAGGATAGCGGGGGAGAAGAGACCCAGTACTTC. Translation: CASSTPQDSGGEETQYF.

This sequence joins TRBV10-3 and TRBJ2-1, with 9 bases that match TRBD2. V trimming: 8 bases; J trimming: 3 bases; junction bases outside the gene matches: 5. CDR3 length: 14 amino acids. Germline lookup yields CDR1 ENHRY and CDR2 SYGVKD. The CDR3 spells CAIAERGDYNEQFF. DNA for the CDR3: TGTGCCATCGCCGAGCGGGGGGACTACAATGAGCAGTTCTTC.

The rearrangement links TRBV28 to TRBJ1-2, with 9 bases matching TRBD1. The CDR3 sequence is 13 residues long. In germline, CDR1 is MDHEN, CDR2 SYDVKM. The V segment lost 6 bases and the J segment 6 bases; nucleotides outside the gene matches: 5. The CDR3 nucleotides read TGTGCCAGCAGCCGGGGACAGGGAAATGGCTACACCTTC. It encodes CASSRGQGNGYTF.

The chain has TRBV5-4 and TRBJ2-1; TRBD1 matches 7 bases. CDR3 length: 13 amino acids. Trimming cost V 4 bases and J 3 bases; bases outside gene matches: 1. CDR1 is SGHNT and CDR2 is YYREEE in the germline V gene (reference sequence). CDR3 coding DNA: TGTGCCAGCAGCGGACAGGACTACAATGAGCAGTTCTTC. Its translation is CASSGQDYNEQFF.

The chain uses TRBV4-1 and TRBJ1-1; D is unresolved. V was pared by 0 bases and J by 1 base, with 9 bases between. Germline loops: CDR1 MGHRA, CDR2 YSYEKL. The length of the CDR3 is 15 residues. The CDR3 reads CASSQETRQNTEAFF. In DNA form, the CDR3 reads TGCGCCAGCAGCCAAGAGACCCGACAGAACACTGAAGCTTTCTTT.

This chain joins TRBV4-1 and TRBJ1-2; 7 nucleotides agree with TRBD1. Germline V gene lookup returns CDR1 MGHRA and CDR2 YSYEKL. This CDR3 contains 14 residues. V gave up 4 bases and J gave up 2 bases; unmatched junction bases: 4. CDR3 bases: TGCGCCAGCAGCCTCCGGGACAGCAACTATGGCTACACCTTC. It encodes CASSLRDSNYGYTF.

The rearrangement uses TRBV6-1 and TRBJ2-7; D perhaps matches TRBD1 (7 bases). V lost 11 bases and J 5 bases, leaving 22 bases between the germline ends. The CDR3 runs to 14 residues. Germline lookup yields CDR1 MNHNS and CDR2 SASEGT. The CDR3 DNA is TGTGCCGCAATGACAGGGCGCGCGGGGAACGAGCAGTACTTC. This translates into CAAMTGRAGNEQYF.

Here the CDR3 reads CASSLGQGPEKLFF. The CDR3 DNA reads TGTGCCAGCAGCTTAGGACAGGGTCCTGAAAAACTGTTTTTT. This chain connects TRBV7-2 to TRBJ1-4; 7 bases are shared with TRBD1. Unmatched junction bases numbered 3, after V lost 1 base and J lost 7 bases. CDR1 is SGHTA and CDR2 is FQGNSA in the germline V gene. This CDR3 is built from 14 residues.

V is TRBV12-3 or TRBV12-4 and J is TRBJ2-7, with a possible D match to TRBD2 (5 bases). V lost 3 bases and J lost 2, with 14 bases in between. The CDR3 sequence is 15 residues long. The CDR3 sequence: CASSFPATGTYEQYF. CDR3 in DNA: TGTGCCAGCAGTTTCCCCGCGACGGGGACCTACGAGCAGTACTTC.

The chain couples TRBV29-1 to TRBJ2-7; 8 bases map to TRBD1. CDR3 length: 14 amino acids. V lost 2 bases to trimming and J lost 1 base; unmatched junction nucleotides: 4. The germline gives CDR1 SQVTM, CDR2 ANQGSEA. DNA of the CDR3: TGCAGCGTTGAACTCCGGGACAGGTCCTACGAGCAGTACTTC. Translating gives CSVELRDRSYEQYF.

DNA for the CDR3: TGTGCCAGCAGCCAAGTGGGACTGCGGGAGACCCAGTACTTC. Protein product: CASSQVGLRETQYF. The chain links TRBV3-1 to TRBJ2-5; a weak D match, TRBD2 (6 bases). CDR3 length: 14 amino acids. The V end was cut by 1 base, the J end by 5 bases, with 11 bases between. Germline-derived CDR1 and CDR2 are LGHDT and YNNKEL (reference sequence).

The gene calls are TRBV10-3 and TRBJ2-1; D remains unclear. The V end was cut by 5 bases, the J end by 0 bases, with 17 bases between. This CDR3 contains 17 residues. From germline, CDR1 is ENHRY and CDR2 SYGVKD. The CDR3 bases are TGTGCCATCAGTACCCAACCCCGGGCGAGCTCCTACAATGAGCAGTTCTTC. The encoded protein is CAISTQPRASSYNEQFF.